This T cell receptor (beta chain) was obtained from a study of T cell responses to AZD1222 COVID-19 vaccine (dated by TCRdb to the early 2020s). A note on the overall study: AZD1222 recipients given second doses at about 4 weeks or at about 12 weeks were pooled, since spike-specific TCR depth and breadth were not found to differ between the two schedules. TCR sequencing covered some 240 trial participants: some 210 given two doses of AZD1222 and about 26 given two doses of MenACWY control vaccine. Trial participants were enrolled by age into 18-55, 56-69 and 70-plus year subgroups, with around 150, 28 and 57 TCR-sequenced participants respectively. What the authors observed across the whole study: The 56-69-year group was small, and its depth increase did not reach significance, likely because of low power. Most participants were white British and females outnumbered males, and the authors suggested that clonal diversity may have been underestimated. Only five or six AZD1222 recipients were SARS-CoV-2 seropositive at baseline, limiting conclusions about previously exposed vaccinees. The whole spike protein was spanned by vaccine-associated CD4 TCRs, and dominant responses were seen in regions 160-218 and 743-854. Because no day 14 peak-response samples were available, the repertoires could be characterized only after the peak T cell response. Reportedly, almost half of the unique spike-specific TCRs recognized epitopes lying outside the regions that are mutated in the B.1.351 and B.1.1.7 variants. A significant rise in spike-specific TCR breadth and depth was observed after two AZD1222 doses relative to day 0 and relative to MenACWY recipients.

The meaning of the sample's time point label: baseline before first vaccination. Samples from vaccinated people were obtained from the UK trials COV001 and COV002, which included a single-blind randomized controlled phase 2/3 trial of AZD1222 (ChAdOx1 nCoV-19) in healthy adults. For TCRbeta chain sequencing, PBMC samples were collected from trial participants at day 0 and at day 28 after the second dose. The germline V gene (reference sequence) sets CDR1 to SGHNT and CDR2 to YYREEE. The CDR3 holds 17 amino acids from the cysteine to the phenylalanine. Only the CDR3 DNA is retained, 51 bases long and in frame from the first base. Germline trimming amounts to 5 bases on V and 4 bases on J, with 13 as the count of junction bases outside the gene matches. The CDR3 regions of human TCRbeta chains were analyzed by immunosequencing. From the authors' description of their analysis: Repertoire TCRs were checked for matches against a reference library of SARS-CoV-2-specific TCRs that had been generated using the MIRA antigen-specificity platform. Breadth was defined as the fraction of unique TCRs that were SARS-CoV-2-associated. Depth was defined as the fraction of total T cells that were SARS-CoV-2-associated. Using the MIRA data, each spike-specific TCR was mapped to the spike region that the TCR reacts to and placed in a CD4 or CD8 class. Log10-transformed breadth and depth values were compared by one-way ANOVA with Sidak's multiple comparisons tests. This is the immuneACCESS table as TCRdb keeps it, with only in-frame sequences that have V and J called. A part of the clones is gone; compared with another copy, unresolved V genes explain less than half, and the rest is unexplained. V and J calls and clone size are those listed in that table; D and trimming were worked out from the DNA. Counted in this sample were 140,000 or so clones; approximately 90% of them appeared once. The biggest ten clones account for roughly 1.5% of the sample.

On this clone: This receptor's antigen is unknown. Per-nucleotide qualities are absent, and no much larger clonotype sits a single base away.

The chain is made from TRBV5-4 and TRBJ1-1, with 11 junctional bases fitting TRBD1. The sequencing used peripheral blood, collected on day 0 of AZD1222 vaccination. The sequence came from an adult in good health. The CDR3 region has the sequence CASSPVGWDRGGTEAFF. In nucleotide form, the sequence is TGTGCCAGCAGTCCCGTTGGGTGGGACAGGGGGGGCACTGAAGCTTTCTTT.